Below, 22 T cell receptor beta chains from the same sample are listed, as sequenced in a study of T cells after yellow fever vaccination. TCRdb independently ran MiXCR on the 5' RACE reads; one entry per CDR3 protein. The sample holds more than 95,000 distinct CDR3 sequences, roughly 15% seen once. The specimen was CD8+ T cells sorted from PBMCs, collected 5 days after the yellow fever booster vaccination. The source of these receptors is a man between 18 and 29 years old who received the YFV17D yellow fever vaccine.

This CDR3 is CASSPLAGGNYNEQFF. DNA of the CDR3: TGTGCCAGCAGCCCTCTAGCGGGGGGGAATTACAATGAGCAGTTCTTC. This chain joins TRBV7-3 and TRBJ2-1; 12 bases fit TRBD2. This CDR3 is 16 amino acids long. CDR1 and CDR2 (germline): SGHTA, FQGTGA. The J segment lost 4 bases and the V segment lost 5 bases, leaving 6 bases of the junction unmatched. The full variable domain, its missing parts supplied by reference TRBV7-3 and TRBJ2-1, is GAGVSQTPSNKVTEKGKYVELRCDPISGHTALYWYRQSLGQGPEFLIYFQGTGAADDSGLPNDRFFAVRPEGSVSTLKIQRTERGDSAVYLCASSPLAGGNYNEQFFGPGTRLTVL.

This clonotype has a handful of counts. The DNA is omitted, as the CDR3 cannot be located on it reliably, and the CDR3 follows TCRdb's listing. The rearrangement links TRBV21-1 to TRBJ2-7; TRBD1 was called by the table and not checked on the DNA. TRBV21-1 has pseudogene status. The CDR3 is 17 residues long, ends included. This chain's CDR3 is CASRHVGTGASSYEQYV.

This clonotype has just a few counts. The rearrangement uses TRBV9 and TRBJ2-2; TRBD2 is a possible D gene (6 bases). The length of the CDR3 is 15 residues. V was cut by 0 bases and J by 3 bases, with 9 bases left in between. CDR1 and CDR2 (germline): SGDLS, YYNGEE. CDR3: CASSVVGGDTGELFF. CDR3 sequence (DNA): TGTGCCAGCAGCGTAGTAGGAGGGGACACCGGGGAGCTGTTTTTT.

This clonotype was seen a handful of times. The chain carries TRBV5-6 and TRBJ2-5; 9 bases agree with TRBD1. CDR1 is SGHDT, CDR2 YYEEEE, per germline. V dropped 2 bases and J dropped 2; count of bases not matched to a gene: 10. This CDR3 has 17 residues. CDR3 protein: CASSFSGTGNIQETQYF. The DNA for the CDR3 is TGTGCCAGCAGCTTCTCCGGGACAGGGAATATTCAAGAGACCCAGTACTTC.

This clonotype was found many times. The genes are TRBV7-9 and TRBJ2-7; 9 nucleotides match TRBD1. This CDR3 has 16 amino acids. Trimming removed 2 bases from V and 6 bases from J; junction bases left unmatched: 11. CDR1 is SEHNR, CDR2 FQNEAQ, per germline (reference sequence). This chain's CDR3 is CASSLPPGQGLGEQYV. The DNA of the CDR3 is TGTGCCAGCAGCTTACCTCCGGGACAGGGCTTGGGCGAGCAGTACGTC.

This clonotype came up a few times. The J gene is TRBJ2-3, the V gene TRBV27; D gene uncertain. The V gene lost 3 bases and the J gene lost 6 bases, with 13 bases spanning the gap. The length of the CDR3 is 14 residues. Germline CDR1 MNHEY, CDR2 SMNVEV (reference sequence). The CDR3 region is CASSFRAKTDTQYF. Written as DNA, the CDR3 is TGTGCCAGCAGTTTTCGGGCGAAAACGGATACGCAGTATTTT.

The gene calls are TRBV11-2 and TRBJ2-3; no reliable D call. This CDR3 has 12 residues. V was cut by 7 bases and J by 5 bases, with 10 bases left in between. Germline CDR1 SGHAT, CDR2 FQNNGV. CDR3 residues: CASTLGKDTQYF. For the CDR3, the DNA is TGTGCCAGCACCCTGGGAAAAGATACGCAGTATTTT. Full variable domain (missing parts from reference TRBV11-2 and TRBJ2-3): EAGVAQSPRYKIIEKRQSVAFWCNPISGHATLYWYQQILGQGPKLLIQFQNNGVVDDSQLPKDRFSAERLKGVDSTLKIQPAKLEDSAVYLCASTLGKDTQYFGPGTRLTVL.

This clonotype was picked up a small number of times. This sequence joins TRBV6-5 and TRBJ2-1, with 14 bases aligning to TRBD2. The ends lost 6 bases at V and 10 bases at J; junction bases unmatched: 8. From germline, CDR1 is MNHEY and CDR2 SVGAGI. This CDR3 is 15 amino acids long. DNA for the CDR3: TGTGCCAGCAGCCCGACTAGCGGGGGGGCCCTAGAGCAGTTCTTC. Amino acid sequence: CASSPTSGGALEQFF.

The V gene is TRBV18, the J gene TRBJ2-3; D uncertain. The germline V gene has CDR1 KGHSH and CDR2 LQKENI. The CDR3 extends over 16 amino acids. Trimming removed 4 bases at V and 3 bases at J, with 17 bases between. DNA of the CDR3: TGTGCCAGCTCACTAACAACGACGGATGCTACAGATACGCAGTATTTT. It translates to CASSLTTTDATDTQYF.

This clonotype was observed a few times. This chain links TRBV4-1 with TRBJ2-5; TRBD1 aligns across 7 bases. J gave up 7 bases and V 4 bases, and 9 bases lay outside the gene matches. Germline CDR1 MGHRA, CDR2 YSYEKL. The CDR3 is 14 amino acids. Here the CDR3 DNA reads TGCGCCAGCAGCCCCATTACAGGGGAAGCGACCCAGTACTTC. Protein sequence: CASSPITGEATQYF.

The chain uses TRBV20-1 and TRBJ2-1; D is undetermined. From germline, CDR1 is DFQATT and CDR2 SNEGSKA (reference sequence). The CDR3 contains 16 residues. V was cut by 1 base and J by 0 bases, with 13 bases left in between. This CDR3 is CSARGTGHRSYNEQFF. For the CDR3, the DNA is TGCAGTGCTAGAGGAACGGGCCACCGCTCCTACAATGAGCAGTTCTTC.

This clonotype appeared a few times. The chain employs TRBV7-2 and TRBJ2-1, with D possibly TRBD1 on 5 matching bases. V was cut by 4 bases and J by 2 bases, with 15 bases left in between. Germline V gives CDR1 SGHTA, CDR2 FQGNSA. This CDR3 contains 16 residues. CDR3 nucleotide sequence: TGTGCCAGCAGCTCCTCCCTCGCAGGGCCCTACAATGAGCAGTTCTTC. Encoded protein: CASSSSLAGPYNEQFF. The whole variable domain, remainder taken from reference TRBV7-2 and TRBJ2-1, is GAGVSQSPSNKVTEKGKDVELRCDPISGHTALYWYRQSLGQGLEFLIYFQGNSAPDKSGLPSDRFSAERTGGSVSTLTIQRTQQEDSAVYLCASSSSLAGPYNEQFFGPGTRLTVL.

This clonotype was seen at least ten times. The J gene is TRBJ2-2, the V gene TRBV4-1; D ambiguous. CDR1 MGHRA and CDR2 YSYEKL come from the germline V gene. Deletions cut 0 bases from V and 6 bases from J, with 11 bases between. The CDR3 loop spans 15 amino acids. Written as DNA, the CDR3 is TGCGCCAGCAGCCAAGATCCCGGCCCCGCCGGGGAGCTGTTTTTT. It specifies CASSQDPGPAGELFF.

The chain is built from TRBV7-6 and TRBJ2-7, with 9 bases aligning to TRBD1. There are 15 residues in the CDR3. V was pared by 1 base and J by 4 bases, with 5 bases of the junction left unmatched. Germline lookup yields CDR1 SGHVS and CDR2 FNYEAQ. CDR3 bases: TGTGCCAGCAGCTTAGGCCCGGGACAGGGATACGAGCAGTACTTC. Protein: CASSLGPGQGYEQYF.

This clonotype was picked up many times. The rearrangement uses TRBV29-1 and TRBJ1-1; D gene ambiguous. V lost 4 bases and J 0 bases, leaving 6 bases between the germline ends. The germline V gene has CDR1 SQVTM and CDR2 ANQGSEA. CDR3 length: 12 residues. CDR3 amino acids: CSVGKMNTEAFF. CDR3 coding DNA: TGCAGCGTTGGGAAAATGAACACTGAAGCTTTCTTT. Drawing the rest from reference TRBV29-1 and TRBJ1-1, the complete variable domain is SAVISQKPSRDICQRGTSLTIQCQVDSQVTMMFWYRQQPGQSLTLIATANQGSEATYESGFVIDKFPISRPNLTFSTLTVSNMSPEDSSIYLCSVGKMNTEAFFGQGTRLTVV.

A few counts support this clonotype. The chain links TRBV7-9 to TRBJ2-1; no reliable D call. Germline CDR1 SEHNR, CDR2 FQNEAQ (reference sequence). With 1 base removed from V and 7 bases from J, the gap between germline ends came to 11 bases. There are 14 residues in the CDR3. The CDR3 nucleotides read TGTGCCAGCAGCTTAGAGGGTCTTTTGAATGAGCAGTTCTTC. Residues: CASSLEGLLNEQFF.

V usage is TRBV7-3 and J usage is TRBJ2-2; D might be TRBD1 or TRBD2, each matching 5 bases. The CDR3 is 16 amino acids. The V end lost 5 bases, the J end lost 4 bases, and 17 bases lay between the germline ends. In germline, CDR1 is SGHTA, CDR2 FQGTGA. DNA for the CDR3: TGTGCCAGCAGCACTCCGACGGGGCGGGCCACCGGGGAGCTGTTTTTT. This codes for CASSTPTGRATGELFF.

The rearrangement joins TRBV5-1 to TRBJ1-3, with D hard to call. There are 12 residues in the CDR3. V was trimmed by 4 bases and J by 4 bases, leaving 6 bases between them. Looked up from germline, CDR1 is SGHRS and CDR2 is YFSETQ. Here the CDR3 reads CASSPRGNTIYF. Here the CDR3 DNA reads TGCGCCAGCAGCCCGAGAGGAAACACCATATATTTT.

In its sample, this clonotype was seen a few times. The chain recombines TRBV4-3 with TRBJ1-3; D may be TRBD1 (5 bases). V was shortened by 0 bases and J by 0 bases, with 9 bases between the two germline ends. CDR3 length: 16 amino acids. The germline V gene encodes CDR1 LGHNA and CDR2 YSLEER. The CDR3 nucleotides are TGCGCCAGCAGCCAAGATGGGGCCCTCTCTGGAAACACCATATATTTT. Translation: CASSQDGALSGNTIYF.

This clonotype has only a few counts. The rearrangement uses TRBV3-1 and TRBJ2-4; D could derive from TRBD1 or TRBD2 (5 bases each). The germline V and J ends were trimmed by 0 bases and 2 bases, with 11 bases remaining between them. This CDR3 is 16 amino acids long. CDR1 and CDR2 (germline): LGHDT, YNNKEL (reference sequence). The CDR3 nucleotides read TGTGCCAGCAGCCAAGATTCCGGGGCCTCCAAAAACATTCAGTACTTC. Amino acids: CASSQDSGASKNIQYF.

The V call is TRBV4-3, the J call TRBJ1-1, with a possible D match to TRBD1 (5 bases). The V gene lost 0 bases and the J gene lost 0 bases, with 14 bases spanning the gap. Looked up from germline, CDR1 is LGHNA and CDR2 is YSLEER. CDR3 size: 17 residues. The CDR3 spells CASSQDVGRQVNTEAFF. CDR3 nucleotides: TGCGCCAGCAGCCAAGATGTGGGGCGGCAGGTGAACACTGAAGCTTTCTTT.

The CDR3: CASSQDPGSGFSYNEQFF. The CDR3 DNA reads as TGTGCCAGCAGCCAAGATCCGGGTAGCGGCTTCTCGTACAATGAGCAGTTCTTC. This rearrangement joins TRBV4-2 to TRBJ2-1, with a possible D match to TRBD2 (6 bases). The germline CDR1 and CDR2 sequences are LGHNA and YNFKEQ. The CDR3 covers 18 residues. V lost 0 bases, J lost 4 bases, and 19 bases lay in between.